This T cell receptor beta chain derives from a study of human T cells and chemical hapten exposure. Looking at the study overall: Sensitization was performed using 2% DPC on a 2 cm by 2 cm upper inner arm skin site.

The time point here: patch test 1, 2 weeks after DPC sensitization. Noted treatment: therapeutic diphenylcyclopropenone sensitization with weekly scalp DPC. The template was total RNA from unfractionated whole blood. Original processing methods: Counts of TCRs in each sample centred on a median of around 99,000 and extended from approximately 20,000 to 700,000. From the RACE reads, TCRdb called clonotypes with MiXCR, one entry per CDR3 protein. Clone size and V and J calls follow TCRdb, not the original study. Of about 70,000 distinct CDR3 sequences listed, around 10% were seen once; the top ten hold 3.3%. J lost 1 base, V lost 6 bases, and 3 bases had no gene match. Germline assignment: CDR1 MGHRA and CDR2 YSYEKL. The CDR3 spans 15 residues.

This sequence joins TRBV4-1 and TRBJ2-2; 9 positions agree with TRBD1. This receptor was obtained from a woman between 40 and 55 years old with alopecia areata. Some clones in this sample may be carry-over from other donors' samples. The source was whole blood, collected in connection with sensitization to the hapten diphenylcyclopropenone (DPC). CDR3 in DNA: TGCGCCAGCAGAAGACAGGGGGTGAACACCGGGGAGCTGTTTTTT. Translating gives CASRRQGVNTGELFF.